A selection of T cell receptor beta chains follows, all from one sample in a study of T cells after yellow fever vaccination. MiXCR, run by TCRdb on the 5' RACE reads, gives a single entry per CDR3 protein. This table has 150,000 to 200,000 distinct CDR3 sequences, approximately 10% appearing once. The material was CD8+ T cells sorted from PBMCs, obtained 15 days after the yellow fever booster vaccination. These receptors were taken from a man between 18 and 35 years old who received the YFV17D yellow fever vaccine. CDR3s include the opening cysteine and the closing phenylalanine or tryptophan. D genes are given only for firm matches. Clone size is stated in some rows and not others, as once, few, many or a class when expanded.

size: few; J: TRBJ2-3; length: 16; V: TRBV12-5; D: TRBD2; CDR3: CASGFSLAEVTDTQYF; DNA: TGTGCTAGTGGTTTCTCACTAGCGGAAGTCACAGATACGCAGTATTTT
size: -; J: TRBJ1-4; length: 15; V: TRBV4-1; D: -; CDR3: CASSHLTFSNEKLFF; DNA: TGCGCCAGCAGCCATTTGACTTTCTCTAATGAAAAACTGTTTTTT
size: -; J: TRBJ2-1; length: 12; V: TRBV5-4; D: -; CDR3: CASSGDGSEQFF; DNA: TGTGCCAGCAGCGGAGACGGTAGTGAGCAGTTCTTC
size: few; J: TRBJ2-2; length: 14; V: TRBV19; D: TRBD2; CDR3: CASTGTSVTGELFF; DNA: TGTGCCAGTACAGGGACTAGCGTGACCGGGGAGCTGTTTTTT
size: many; J: TRBJ2-3; length: 15; V: TRBV10-2; D: -; CDR3: CASSEGAASTDTQYF; DNA: TGCGCCAGCAGTGAGGGGGCAGCTAGCACAGATACGCAGTATTTT
size: -; J: TRBJ1-5; length: 21; V: TRBV4-1; D: -; CDR3: CASSQVAKISGWRGSNQPQHF; DNA: TGCGCCAGCAGCCAAGTGGCCAAGATATCGGGGTGGAGAGGAAGCAATCAGCCCCAGCATTTT
size: few; J: TRBJ1-1; length: 12; V: TRBV20-1; D: -; CDR3: CSASWVGTEAFF; DNA: TGCAGTGCTAGCTGGGTGGGCACTGAAGCTTTCTTT
size: -; J: TRBJ1-1; length: 12; V: TRBV5-6; D: TRBD1; CDR3: CASSSGTEKAFF; DNA: TGTGCCAGCAGTTCCGGGACAGAGAAAGCTTTCTTT
size: -; J: TRBJ1-5; length: 17; V: TRBV5-5; D: -; CDR3: CASRLHPADYSNQPQHF; DNA: TGTGCCAGCAGACTACACCCGGCGGACTATAGCAATCAGCCCCAGCATTTT
size: -; J: TRBJ2-1; length: 15; V: TRBV12-3/TRBV12-4; D: -; CDR3: CASSLGGGPPGEQFF; DNA: TGTGCCAGCAGTTTAGGGGGGGGCCCCCCCGGGGAGCAGTTCTTC
size: few; J: TRBJ1-5; length: 16; V: TRBV15; D: -; CDR3: CATSSRDTYSNQPQHF; DNA: TGTGCCACCAGCAGCCGGGACACTTATAGCAATCAGCCCCAGCATTTT
size: few; J: TRBJ2-7; length: 17; V: TRBV25-1; D: -; CDR3: CASSDWADGAPPYEQYF; DNA: TGTGCCAGCAGTGATTGGGCTGACGGGGCCCCACCCTACGAGCAGTACTTC
size: few; J: TRBJ2-5; length: 13; V: TRBV21-1; D: -; CDR3: CASSKEPPETQYF; DNA: TGTGCCAGCAGCAAAGAACCCCCGGAGACCCAGTACTTC
size: -; J: TRBJ2-3; length: 15; V: TRBV7-9; D: -; CDR3: CASTQSGQRADTQYF; DNA: TGTGCCAGCACCCAGTCGGGCCAGAGAGCAGATACGCAGTATTTT
size: -; J: TRBJ2-7; length: 15; V: TRBV7-2; D: TRBD2; CDR3: CASSPGSGGTYEQYF; DNA: TGTGCCAGCAGCCCCGGTAGCGGGGGCACCTACGAGCAGTACTTC
size: few; J: TRBJ2-5; length: 15; V: TRBV27; D: -; CDR3: CASSLSISAEETQYF; DNA: TGTGCCAGCAGTTTATCTATCTCAGCCGAAGAGACCCAGTACTTC
size: few; J: TRBJ2-3; length: 17; V: TRBV7-9; D: TRBD2; CDR3: CASSLPASGGAMDTQYF; DNA: TGTGCCAGCAGCCTACCCGCTAGCGGGGGGGCAATGGATACGCAGTATTTT